Sequencing of this TCR beta chain was carried out in a study of blood T cell repertoires in COVID-19. Study summary: The United States, Italy and Spain provided the acute and convalescent COVID-19 samples. T cells, B-cell-depleted T cells, or PBMCs provided the cDNA or gDNA that served as material.

In the source study's methods: Estimates of nucleated cell counts were drawn from the amplification of reference gene primers. Sequencing used immunoSEQ multiplex PCR; TCRdb keeps in-frame clones, though not all of them. V, J and clone size reflect that table, while D and trimming were determined from the DNA. The sample includes some 230,000 clones, under 90% of them seen just once. Specimen: peripheral blood. The origin of this receptor is an older woman who had recovered from COVID-19.

The CDR3: CASSGSTGGLSEQYF. The CDR3 DNA sequence: TGTGCCAGCAGCGGCTCGACAGGGGGCTTATCCGAGCAGTACTTC. The chain employs TRBV11-2 and TRBJ2-7; 10 positions agree with TRBD1. The CDR3 is made up of 15 amino acids. CDR1 and CDR2 from the germline V gene are SGHAT and FQNNGV. Trimming cost V 5 bases and J 6 bases; bases outside gene matches: 10.